This T cell receptor (beta chain) was recorded in a study of T cell responses to AZD1222 COVID-19 vaccine. Data came from immunoSEQ multiplex PCR; TCRdb stores just in-frame clones and leaves some out. The sample holds about 83,000 clones, 75% to 95% seen once. Comments on this clone: Antigen specificity is unknown.

Overall study findings and caveats: Spike-specific TCR depth and breadth grew after two AZD1222 doses. The study sampled repertoires only after the peak T cell response.

Germline values: CDR1 WSHSY, CDR2 SAAADI. The CDR3 totals 13 residues. Trimming took off 7 bases at V and 4 bases at J, with 11 bases between the two ends. The J gene is TRBJ1-5, the V gene TRBV10-2; tentatively, D is TRBD1 (5 bases). The material sequenced was peripheral blood, taken on day 0 of MenACWY control vaccination. The source is an adult in good health. This CDR3 reads CASTWTRNQPQHF. CDR3 nucleotides: TGCGCCAGCACTTGGACACGGAATCAGCCCCAGCATTTT.